A single T cell receptor beta chain is shown here with its context. Its antigen is still unknown. The sample comes from a study of T cells in localized non-small cell lung cancer. Study-wide points: Sequencing was limited to one tumor region, leaving the possibility of heterogeneity open. Among the tissues sampled, uninvolved adjacent lung had the highest T cell clonality, above tumor. Within adjacent lung there appeared a median 57 of the top 100 tumor clones. Higher adjacent-lung clonality was associated with shorter survival.

Per germline, CDR1 MNHEY and CDR2 SVGAGI. This CDR3 is built from 15 residues. Trimming removed 2 bases from V and 5 bases from J; junction bases left unmatched: 5. Here immunoSEQ multiplex PCR was the method, and the copy in TCRdb shows in-frame clones only, minus some. The repertoire consists of roughly 48,000 clones, with about 72% occurring once and the leading ten covering less than 20%. The sample here was peripheral blood, taken before any cancer treatment. This clonotype originated in a man aged 35-69 years with stage I squamous cell lung carcinoma. This chain uses TRBV6-5 with TRBJ1-5; 8 nucleotides line up with TRBD1. Here the CDR3 reads CASSYVAGGHQPQHF. For the CDR3, the DNA is TGTGCCAGCAGTTACGTCGCAGGGGGCCATCAGCCCCAGCATTTT.